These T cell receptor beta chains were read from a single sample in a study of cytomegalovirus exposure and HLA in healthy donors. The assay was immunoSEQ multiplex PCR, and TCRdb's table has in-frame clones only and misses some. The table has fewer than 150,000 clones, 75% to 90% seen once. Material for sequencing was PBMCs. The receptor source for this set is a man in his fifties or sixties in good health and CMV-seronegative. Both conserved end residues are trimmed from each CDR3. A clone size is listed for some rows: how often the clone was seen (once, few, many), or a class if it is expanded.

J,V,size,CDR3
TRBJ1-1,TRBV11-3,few,ASSLSVNTEAF
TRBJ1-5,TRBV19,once,ASIQRGVSNQPQH
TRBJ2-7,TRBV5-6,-,ASSSVYHEQY
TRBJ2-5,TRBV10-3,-,AISGHTGGQETQY
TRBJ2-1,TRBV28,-,ASSSRLTNEQF
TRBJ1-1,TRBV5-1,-,ASSLAPDKNTEAF
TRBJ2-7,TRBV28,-,ASSWLTVSYEQY
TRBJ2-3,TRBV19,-,ATEGGDTQY
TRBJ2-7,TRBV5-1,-,ASSLGSGIFDEQY
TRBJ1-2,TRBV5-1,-,ASSVQGIEGRGYT
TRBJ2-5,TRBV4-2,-,ASSPSGGGETQY
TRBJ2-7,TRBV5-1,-,ASSLAVGGAYYYEQY
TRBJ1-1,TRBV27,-,ASSLGQGRDTEAF
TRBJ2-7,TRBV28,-,ASGEGVHEQY
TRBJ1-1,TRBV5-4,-,SSSLAGGMNTEAF
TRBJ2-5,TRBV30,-,AWSVRGQETQY
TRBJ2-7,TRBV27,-,ASSKAGRYEQY
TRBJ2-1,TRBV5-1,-,ASSWLLYLDNEQF
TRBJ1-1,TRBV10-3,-,AISESAGQLNTEAF
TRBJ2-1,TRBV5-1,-,ASSWTGQGFPLNEQF
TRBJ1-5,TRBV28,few,ASSISSGYRINQPQH
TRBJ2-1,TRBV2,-,ASKNGIYNEQF
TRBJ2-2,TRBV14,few,ASSQDLAGGAAGELF
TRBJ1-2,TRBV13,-,ASSFLRENYGYT